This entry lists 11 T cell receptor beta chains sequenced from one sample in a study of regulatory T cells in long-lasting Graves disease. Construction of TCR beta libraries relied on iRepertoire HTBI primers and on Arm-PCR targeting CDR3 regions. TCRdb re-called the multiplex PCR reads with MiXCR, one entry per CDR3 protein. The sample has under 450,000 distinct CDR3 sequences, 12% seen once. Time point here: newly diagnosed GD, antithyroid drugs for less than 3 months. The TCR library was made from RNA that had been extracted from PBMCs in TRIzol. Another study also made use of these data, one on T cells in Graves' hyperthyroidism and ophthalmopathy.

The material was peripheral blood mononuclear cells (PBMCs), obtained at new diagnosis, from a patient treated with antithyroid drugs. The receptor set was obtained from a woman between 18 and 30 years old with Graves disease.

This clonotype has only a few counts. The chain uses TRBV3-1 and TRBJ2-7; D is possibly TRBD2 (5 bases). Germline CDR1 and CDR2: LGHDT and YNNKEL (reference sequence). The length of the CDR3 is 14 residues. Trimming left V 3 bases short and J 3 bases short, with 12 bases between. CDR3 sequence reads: CASSQKRSSYEQYV. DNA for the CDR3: TGTGCCAGCAGCCAGAAGCGGTCCAGCTACGAGCAGTACGTC.

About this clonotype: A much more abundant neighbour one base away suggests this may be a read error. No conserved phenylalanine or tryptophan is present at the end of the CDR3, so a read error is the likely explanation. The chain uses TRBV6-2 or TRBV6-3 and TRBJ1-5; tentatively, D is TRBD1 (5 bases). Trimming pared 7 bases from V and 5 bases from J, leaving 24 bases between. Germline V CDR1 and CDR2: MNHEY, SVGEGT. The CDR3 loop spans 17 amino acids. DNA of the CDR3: TGTGCCAGCACCCACGGACCGTTTGGGGGATTGCATCAGCCCCAGCATTCT. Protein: CASTHGPFGGLHQPQHS.

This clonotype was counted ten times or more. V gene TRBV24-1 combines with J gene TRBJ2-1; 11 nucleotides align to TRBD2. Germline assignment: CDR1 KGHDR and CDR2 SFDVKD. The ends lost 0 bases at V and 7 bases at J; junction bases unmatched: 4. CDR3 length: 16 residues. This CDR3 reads CATSDLGLAGPNEQFF. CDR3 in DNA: TGTGCCACCAGTGATTTGGGACTAGCGGGTCCGAATGAGCAGTTCTTC.

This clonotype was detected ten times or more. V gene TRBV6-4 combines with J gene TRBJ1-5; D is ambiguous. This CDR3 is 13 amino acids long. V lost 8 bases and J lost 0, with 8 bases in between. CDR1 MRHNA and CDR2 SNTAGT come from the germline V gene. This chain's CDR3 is CASSHGSNQPQHF. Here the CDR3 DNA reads TGTGCCAGCTCGCACGGTAGCAATCAGCCCCAGCATTTT.

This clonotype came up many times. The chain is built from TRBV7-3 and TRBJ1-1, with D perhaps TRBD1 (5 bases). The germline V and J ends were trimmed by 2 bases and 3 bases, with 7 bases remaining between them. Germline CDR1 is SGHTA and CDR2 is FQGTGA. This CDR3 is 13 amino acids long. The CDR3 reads CASSLGTDTEAFF. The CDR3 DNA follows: TGTGCCAGCAGCTTAGGGACCGACACTGAAGCTTTCTTT.

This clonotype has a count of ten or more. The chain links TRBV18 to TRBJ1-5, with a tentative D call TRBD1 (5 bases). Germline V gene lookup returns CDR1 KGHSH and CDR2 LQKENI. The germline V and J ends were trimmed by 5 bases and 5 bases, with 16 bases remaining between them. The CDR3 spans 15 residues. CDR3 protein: CASSAFGGKDQPQHF. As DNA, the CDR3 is TGTGCCAGCTCAGCCTTTGGGGGGAAGGATCAGCCCCAGCATTTT.

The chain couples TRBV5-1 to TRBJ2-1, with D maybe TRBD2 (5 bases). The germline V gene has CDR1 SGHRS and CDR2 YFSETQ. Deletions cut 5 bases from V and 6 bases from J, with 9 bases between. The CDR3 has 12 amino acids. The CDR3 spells CASRFTSNEQFF. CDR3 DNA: TGCGCCAGCAGATTCACTAGCAATGAGCAGTTCTTC.

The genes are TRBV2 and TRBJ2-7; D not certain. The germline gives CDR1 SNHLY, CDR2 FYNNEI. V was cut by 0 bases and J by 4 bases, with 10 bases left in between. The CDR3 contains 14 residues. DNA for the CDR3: TGTGCCAGCAGTGAAGCGCACCAGCCTTACGAGCAGTACTTC. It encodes CASSEAHQPYEQYF.

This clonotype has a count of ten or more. This chain's CDR3 is CASSLAGRGPNTEAFF. The CDR3 bases are TGCGCCAGCAGCTTGGCCGGGCGGGGACCGAACACTGAAGCTTTCTTT. V and J are TRBV5-1 and TRBJ1-1; TRBD1 might be the D (5 bases). The V end lost 0 bases, the J end lost 1 base, and 13 bases lay between the germline ends. CDR3 length equals 16 residues. CDR1 and CDR2 (germline): SGHRS, YFSETQ.

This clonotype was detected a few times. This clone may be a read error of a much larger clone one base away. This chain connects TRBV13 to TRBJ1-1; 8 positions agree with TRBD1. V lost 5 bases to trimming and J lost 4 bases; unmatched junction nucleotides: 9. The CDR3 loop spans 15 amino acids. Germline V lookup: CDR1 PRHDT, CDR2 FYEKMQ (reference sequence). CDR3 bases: TGTGCCAGCAGCCCGCGGACAGGGACCCTCACTGAAGCTTTCTTT. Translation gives CASSPRTGTLTEAFF.

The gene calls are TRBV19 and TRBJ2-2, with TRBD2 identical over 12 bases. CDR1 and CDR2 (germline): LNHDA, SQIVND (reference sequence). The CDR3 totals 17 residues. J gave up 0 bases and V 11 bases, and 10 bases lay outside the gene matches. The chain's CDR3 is CASTGLAGFANTGELFF. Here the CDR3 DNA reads TGTGCCTCGACAGGACTAGCGGGGTTCGCGAACACCGGGGAGCTGTTTTTT.